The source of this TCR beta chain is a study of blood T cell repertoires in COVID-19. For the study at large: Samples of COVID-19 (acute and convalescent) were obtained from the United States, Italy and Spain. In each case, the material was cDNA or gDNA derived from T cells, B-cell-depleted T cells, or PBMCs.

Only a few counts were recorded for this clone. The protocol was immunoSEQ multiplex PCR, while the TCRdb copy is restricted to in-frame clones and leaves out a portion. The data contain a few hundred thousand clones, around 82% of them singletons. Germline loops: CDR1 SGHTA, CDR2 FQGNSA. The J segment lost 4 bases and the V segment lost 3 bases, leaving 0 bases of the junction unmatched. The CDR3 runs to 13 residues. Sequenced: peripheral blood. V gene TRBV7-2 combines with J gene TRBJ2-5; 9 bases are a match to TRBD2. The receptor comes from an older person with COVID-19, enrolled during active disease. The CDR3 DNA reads TGTGCCAGCAGCTTTAGCGGGGGAGAGACCCAGTACTTC. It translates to CASSFSGGETQYF. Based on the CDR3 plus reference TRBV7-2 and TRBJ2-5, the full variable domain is GAGVSQSPSNKVTEKGKDVELRCDPISGHTALYWYRQSLGQGLEFLIYFQGNSAPDKSGLPSDRFSAERTGGSVSTLTIQRTQQEDSAVYLCASSFSGGETQYFGPGTRLLVL.